These 25 T cell receptor beta chains were sequenced from one sample in a study of metastatic and nonmetastatic thyroid tumors. Every patient underwent thyroid surgery untreated. TCRdb called clones again from the PCR reads with MiXCR. The data show 10,000 to 13,000 clones, 35% to 45% seen once. Sequenced sample: tumor tissue. All receptors come from a female donor with papillary thyroid cancer or a benign thyroid nodule (not recorded which). Some clones in this sample may be carry-over from other donors' samples.

This chain uses TRBV6-1 with TRBJ2-1; TRBD2 agrees at 7 bases. The germline gives CDR1 MNHNS, CDR2 SASEGT. V trimming: 7 bases; J trimming: 6 bases; junction bases outside the gene matches: 3. The CDR3 contains 12 residues. The CDR3 reads CASKGTTNEQFF. DNA for the CDR3: TGTGCCAGCAAAGGGACTACCAATGAGCAGTTCTTC.

Only one count was recorded for this clone. CDR3 sequence (DNA): TGTGCCAGCAGCTACTACCGTTTAGGAATTTCTGCTGAAGCTTTCTTT. Its translation is CASSYYRLGISAEAFF. The chain uses TRBV11-1 and TRBJ1-1; no clear D. V dropped 4 bases and J dropped 6 bases, with 21 bases sitting between them. This CDR3 is built from 16 residues. CDR1 is SGHAT and CDR2 is FQDESV in the germline V gene (reference sequence).

This clone has just a few counts. V gene TRBV6-1 combines with J gene TRBJ2-1; 9 bases match TRBD2. The CDR3 has 13 residues. With 7 bases clipped from V and 4 bases from J, the junction kept 2 bases outside the gene matches. CDR1 MNHNS and CDR2 SASEGT come from the germline V gene. This chain's CDR3 is CASTSGIYNEQFF. The CDR3 DNA reads as TGTGCCAGCACTAGCGGGATTTACAATGAGCAGTTCTTC.

A few counts support this clone. The CDR3: CASSEARGGNNEQFF. The CDR3 region has the DNA TGTGCCAGCAGTGAAGCAAGGGGTGGAAACAATGAGCAGTTCTTC. The chain is built from TRBV2 and TRBJ2-1; D is possibly TRBD1 (5 bases). The CDR3 spans 15 residues. V was shortened by 0 bases and J by 5 bases, with 11 bases between the two germline ends. CDR1 SNHLY and CDR2 FYNNEI come from the germline V gene.

By frequency in the sample, this clone is large. This chain joins TRBV13 and TRBJ2-5, with 7 bases aligning to TRBD2. The germline V gene has CDR1 PRHDT and CDR2 FYEKMQ (reference sequence). This CDR3 is 16 amino acids long. The V segment lost 4 bases and the J segment 5 bases; nucleotides outside the gene matches: 13. The DNA for the CDR3 is TGTGCCAGCAGCTCGACCCCTGGGTCCGGGAGGGAGACCCAGTACTTC. As protein: CASSSTPGSGRETQYF.

By sample fraction, this clone is large (0.1 to 1%). The CDR3 DNA reads TGTGCCAGCAGTTTGAGGGCCAACGTCCTGACTTTC. It specifies CASSLRANVLTF. The chain joins TRBV6-1 to TRBJ2-6; D call uncertain. V lost 5 bases to trimming and J lost 5 bases, with 4 bases between them. Germline V lookup: CDR1 MNHNS, CDR2 SASEGT. This CDR3 is 12 amino acids long.

The chain employs TRBV4-2 and TRBJ2-5, with TRBD1 identical over 9 bases. The germline V gene has CDR1 LGHNA and CDR2 YNFKEQ. The trim removed 0 bases at V and 3 bases at J, leaving 2 bases unmatched. CDR3 length: 15 residues. CDR3 coding DNA: TGTGCCAGCAGCCAAGAGGACAGGGGAGAAGAGACCCAGTACTTC. It encodes CASSQEDRGEETQYF.

This clone turned up a few times. The rearrangement uses TRBV28 and TRBJ1-2; possibly TRBD1 for D (6 bases). V was trimmed by 2 bases and J by 4 bases, leaving 11 bases between them. CDR1 MDHEN and CDR2 SYDVKM come from the germline V gene. The CDR3 has 14 residues. The CDR3 DNA is TGTGCCAGCAGTTTACGTCGGGGGCTCTATGGCTACACCTTC. Translating gives CASSLRRGLYGYTF.

This chain links TRBV4-1 with TRBJ1-6; 8 nucleotides agree with TRBD1. V lost 7 bases, J lost 2 bases, and 4 bases stayed unmatched. The CDR3 has 15 residues. Germline-derived CDR1 and CDR2 are MGHRA and YSYEKL. DNA for the CDR3: TGCGCCAGCAACCCAGGGGGCGCCTATAATTCACCCCTCCACTTT. Translated, it gives CASNPGGAYNSPLHF.

The genes are TRBV28 and TRBJ2-7; maybe TRBD2 (5 bases). There are 13 residues in the CDR3. V was cut by 7 bases and J by 3 bases, with 13 bases left in between. Germline CDR1 and CDR2: MDHEN and SYDVKM. The CDR3 here is CASTPGIYYEQYF. The CDR3 bases are TGTGCCAGCACCCCCGGGATATACTACGAGCAGTACTTC.

The V gene is TRBV10-1, the J gene TRBJ2-5; no reliable D call. Trimming removed 2 bases at V and 4 bases at J, with 8 bases between. The germline CDR1 and CDR2 sequences are WNHNN and SYGVQD (reference sequence). There are 13 residues in the CDR3. The CDR3 DNA follows: TGCGCCAGCAGTGAGATTGGACGAGAGACCCAGTACTTC. Translation gives CASSEIGRETQYF.

The chain links TRBV6-2 or TRBV6-3 to TRBJ1-1; D ambiguous. Germline CDR1 is MNHEY and CDR2 is SVGEGT. The CDR3 has 13 residues. V was shortened by 0 bases and J by 8 bases, with 10 bases between the two germline ends. The CDR3 DNA reads TGTGCCAGCAGTTACTCGATGCAGGAAGAAGCTTTCTTT. Translation gives CASSYSMQEEAFF.

The gene calls are TRBV7-9 and TRBJ1-2; D is unclear. The V gene's germline CDR1 is SEHNR and CDR2 FQNEAQ (reference sequence). Trimming shortened V by 7 bases and J by 6 bases, and 15 bases separated the two germline ends. The CDR3 spans 13 residues. This CDR3 reads CASTLGSGNGYTF. CDR3 sequence (DNA): TGTGCCAGCACCCTCGGGTCCGGAAATGGCTACACCTTC.

This clone was counted only a few times. The J gene is TRBJ1-5, the V gene TRBV28, with D possibly matching TRBD1 (6 bases). The V gene lost 6 bases and the J gene lost 3 bases, with 12 bases spanning the gap. This CDR3 has 14 amino acids. Germline-derived CDR1 and CDR2 are MDHEN and SYDVKM. The DNA for the CDR3 is TGTGCCAGCAGGACACAGGGCGTCAATCAGCCCCAGCATTTT. Translated: CASRTQGVNQPQHF.

By its share, this clone is medium-sized. The CDR3 DNA sequence: TGTGCCAGCACCAACTCGGGAGGAGAGACCCAGTACTTC. Protein sequence: CASTNSGGETQYF. This chain links TRBV6-1 with TRBJ2-5; TRBD2 matches 7 bases. V gave up 7 bases and J gave up 4 bases; unmatched junction bases: 6. The CDR3 loop spans 13 amino acids. The germline CDR1 and CDR2 sequences are MNHNS and SASEGT.

The genes are TRBV19 and TRBJ2-7; 9 bases map to TRBD1. CDR1 is LNHDA, CDR2 SQIVND, per germline (reference sequence). V gave up 3 bases and J gave up 2 bases; unmatched junction bases: 5. The CDR3 is 15 amino acids. This CDR3 reads CASSMGGQGTYEQYF. CDR3 sequence (DNA): TGTGCCAGTAGTATGGGGGGACAGGGTACCTACGAGCAGTACTTC.

The rearrangement uses TRBV6-1 and TRBJ2-2; 10 nucleotides line up with TRBD2. This CDR3 region has 15 residues. Germline values: CDR1 MNHNS, CDR2 SASEGT. Trimming took 6 bases from V and 6 from J; bases not matched to a gene: 7. CDR3 in amino acids: CASSPIAGGPGELFF. In DNA, the CDR3 is TGTGCCAGCAGCCCCATAGCGGGAGGCCCCGGGGAGCTGTTTTTT.

The gene calls are TRBV7-2 and TRBJ1-2, with 9 bases that match TRBD1. With 5 bases clipped from V and 2 bases from J, the junction kept 6 bases outside the gene matches. Germline CDR1 is SGHTA and CDR2 is FQGNSA. This CDR3 has 15 amino acids. CDR3 DNA sequence: TGTGCCAGCAGCGACACTGGACAGGGGAACTATGGCTACACCTTC. Protein sequence: CASSDTGQGNYGYTF.

The chain recombines TRBV12-3 or TRBV12-4 with TRBJ1-6, with 8 bases fitting TRBD1. CDR3 length: 16 amino acids. V lost 5 bases and J lost 8; bases outside the gene matches: 11. CDR3 nucleotides: TGTGCCAGCAGTCCGTCCTGGACAGGGAAATATTCACCCCTCCACTTT. It is translated as CASSPSWTGKYSPLHF.

This clone was counted a few times. This chain links TRBV6-1 with TRBJ2-6; D not resolved. Trimming shortened V by 8 bases and J by 0 bases, and 5 bases separated the two germline ends. This CDR3 has 13 residues. Looked up from germline, CDR1 is MNHNS and CDR2 is SASEGT. DNA of the CDR3: TGTGCCAGCGCCCTCTCTGGGGCCAACGTCCTGACTTTC. Its translation: CASALSGANVLTF.

V and J are TRBV9 and TRBJ2-2, with TRBD1 identical over 8 bases. The CDR3 sequence is 16 residues long. With V trimmed by 4 bases and J by 0 bases, 5 bases remained unmatched. Per germline, CDR1 SGDLS and CDR2 YYNGEE. CDR3 bases: TGTGCCAGCAGCTTACAGGGGGAGACGAACACCGGGGAGCTGTTTTTT. This encodes CASSLQGETNTGELFF.

The rearrangement uses TRBV30 and TRBJ1-2; 7 bases fit TRBD1. CDR3 length equals 13 residues. Germline assignment: CDR1 GTSNPN and CDR2 SVGIG (reference sequence). Unmatched junction bases numbered 7, after V lost 8 bases and J lost 1 base. CDR3 coding DNA: TGTGCCCAGCGCCAGGGGGATAACTATGGCTACACCTTC. Translated, it gives CAQRQGDNYGYTF.

The chain joins TRBV4-2 to TRBJ1-2; possibly TRBD1 for D (5 bases). The germline CDR1 and CDR2 sequences are LGHNA and YNFKEQ. This CDR3 is built from 15 residues. Trimming left V 0 bases short and J 4 bases short, with 12 bases between. CDR3 coding DNA: TGTGCCAGCAGCCAAGAGGCAGGGTGGCCCTATGGCTACACCTTC. This translates into CASSQEAGWPYGYTF.

A few counts support this clone. This sequence joins TRBV30 and TRBJ2-7; TRBD2 agrees at 8 bases. V lost 3 bases and J lost 5; bases outside the gene matches: 12. Germline V lookup: CDR1 GTSNPN, CDR2 SVGIG (reference sequence). The CDR3 is made up of 15 amino acids. The CDR3 region has the DNA TGTGCCTGGAGCGTCAAAACGGGAGGGTGGAACGAGCAGTACTTC. Protein sequence: CAWSVKTGGWNEQYF.

This clone occurred a few times. V usage is TRBV6-5 and J usage is TRBJ2-1, with a weak D call TRBD2 (5 bases). This CDR3 is 14 amino acids long. Trimming pared 4 bases from V and 7 bases from J, leaving 14 bases between. Germline V gene sequence: CDR1 MNHEY, CDR2 SVGAGI. The CDR3 loop reads CASSSNTEGNEQFF. The CDR3 DNA reads as TGTGCCAGCAGTTCGAACACCGAGGGAAATGAGCAGTTCTTC.